These 17 T cell receptor beta chains were all obtained from the same sample, sequenced in a study of T cells in tuberculosis. Assay: immunoSEQ multiplex PCR; the TCRdb copy retains only in-frame clones and omits some. The table lists some 90,000 clones, more than 75% of them singletons. Sorting used thawed, overnight-rested PBMC stained with anti-CD3, a viability dye and GMM-loaded CD1B tetramer. The lipid loaded on the CD1B tetramers was C32 glucose monomycolate from Rhodococcus equi. The material sequenced was CD1b-GMM tetramer-negative cells sorted from PBMCs. These receptors were taken from an adult woman with latent tuberculosis.

V gene TRBV6-1 combines with J gene TRBJ1-5; D is undetermined. This CDR3 contains 12 residues. Trimming stripped 6 bases from V and 7 bases from J, with 10 bases between. Germline V gene lookup returns CDR1 MNHNS and CDR2 SASEGT. The CDR3 sequence: CASREGYQPQHF. CDR3 nucleotide sequence: TGTGCCAGCAGAGAGGGCTACCAGCCCCAGCATTTT.

In the case of this clone: The sample carries other DNA sequences with the same CDR3. The gene calls are TRBV28 and TRBJ2-5; 11 bases are shared with TRBD2. This CDR3 contains 17 residues. Per germline, CDR1 MDHEN and CDR2 SYDVKM. Germline trimming cut 5 bases from V and 5 bases from J; bases unmatched to any gene: 13. The CDR3: CASSPYPGLAVGETQYF. DNA of the CDR3: TGTGCCAGCAGTCCCTACCCGGGACTAGCGGTGGGGGAGACCCAGTACTTC.

The chain uses TRBV7-2 and TRBJ1-5, with D perhaps matching TRBD1 (5 bases). The CDR3 runs to 13 residues. V was clipped by 2 bases and J by 9 bases, with 11 bases between them. The germline CDR1 and CDR2 sequences are SGHTA and FQGNSA. The CDR3 bases are TGTGCCAGCAGCTTATTCGGGGGAGGGCCCCAGCATTTT. This sequence encodes CASSLFGGGPQHF.

CDR3 sequence (DNA): TGTGCCATTCAAGCTACAGGGGTCCCGAACACTGAAGCTTTCTTT. As protein: CAIQATGVPNTEAFF. The V call is TRBV10-3, the J call TRBJ1-1; the match to TRBD1 covers 7 bases. J gave up 1 base and V 9 bases, and 11 bases lay outside the gene matches. There are 15 residues in the CDR3. Germline lookup yields CDR1 ENHRY and CDR2 SYGVKD.

This chain links TRBV14 with TRBJ2-2; D is unresolved. Trimming took off 0 bases at V and 7 bases at J, with 9 bases between the two ends. The CDR3 extends over 14 amino acids. Germline V CDR1 and CDR2: SGHDN, FVKESK. The CDR3 DNA reads as TGTGCCAGCAGCCAAGATCTTGGGCGCGGGGAGCTGTTTTTT. Amino acids: CASSQDLGRGELFF.

The CDR3 spells CASSQDQGLVTDTQYF. The CDR3 coding sequence is TGCGCCAGCAGCCAAGATCAGGGACTAGTCACAGATACGCAGTATTTT. V and J are TRBV4-1 and TRBJ2-3; the match to TRBD2 covers 8 bases. With V trimmed by 0 bases and J by 2 bases, 4 bases remained unmatched. Germline V gives CDR1 MGHRA, CDR2 YSYEKL. CDR3 length equals 16 residues.

The chain is built from TRBV30 and TRBJ2-5; 9 nucleotides align to TRBD1. TRBJ2-7 matches the DNA end more closely, so the J call is doubtful. This CDR3 is built from 15 residues. CDR1 is GTSNPN and CDR2 is SVGIG in the germline V gene (reference sequence). CDR3 DNA: TGTGCCTGGAGTCTCATAACAGGGGGCACGGACGAGCAGTACTTC. Residues: CAWSLITGGTDEQYF.

The gene calls are TRBV23-1 and TRBJ2-2, with TRBD1 matching over 8 bases. TRBV23-1 is an ORF, and what it does is uncertain. The CDR3 is made up of 15 amino acids. Trimming took 2 bases from V and 6 from J; bases not matched to a gene: 5. In DNA, the CDR3 is TGCGCCAGCAGTCAAAAGGACAGGGTTCCCGGGGAGCTGTTTTTT. This sequence encodes CASSQKDRVPGELFF.

The gene calls are TRBV7-9 and TRBJ2-7, with D possibly matching TRBD2 (6 bases). The CDR3 is 14 residues long. Looked up from germline, CDR1 is SEHNR and CDR2 is FQNEAQ (reference sequence). V lost 5 bases, J lost 0 bases, and 11 bases lay in between. The CDR3 loop is CASSPGTPSYEQYF. The CDR3 DNA sequence: TGTGCCAGCAGCCCCGGGACTCCCTCCTACGAGCAGTACTTC.

The chain uses TRBV5-1 and TRBJ1-1; D is perhaps TRBD1 (6 bases). The germline V gene has CDR1 SGHRS and CDR2 YFSETQ. The CDR3 has 16 amino acids. Trimming pared 2 bases from V and 6 bases from J, leaving 20 bases between. CDR3 loop: CASSFDGARGGSEAFF. CDR3 nucleotide sequence: TGCGCCAGCAGCTTCGATGGGGCTAGGGGGGGGTCTGAAGCTTTCTTT. The variable domain in full, completed from reference TRBV5-1 and TRBJ1-1, reads KAGVTQTPRYLIKTRGQQVTLSCSPISGHRSVSWYQQTPGQGLQFLFEYFSETQRNKGNFPGRFSGRQFSNSRSEMNVSTLELGDSALYLCASSFDGARGGSEAFFGQGTRLTVV.

As for this clone: The identical CDR3 is also encoded by other nucleotide sequences in the sample. J is TRBJ1-6 and V is TRBV7-6; 7 bases are a match to TRBD1. The length of the CDR3 is 14 residues. CDR1 and CDR2 from the germline V gene are SGHVS and FNYEAQ. Losses at the gene ends were 3 bases for V and 4 bases for J; bases not matched to a gene: 0. The CDR3 bases are TGTGCCAGCAGCTTGACAGGGTATAATTCACCCCTCCACTTT. Translation: CASSLTGYNSPLHF.

J is TRBJ1-2 and V is TRBV5-1, with a possible D match to TRBD1 (6 bases). CDR1 is SGHRS, CDR2 YFSETQ, per germline. The CDR3 runs 13 residues. With 8 bases removed from V and 7 bases from J, the gap between germline ends came to 18 bases. DNA of the CDR3: TGCGCCAGTAGACAGGTGATGGGTAGTGGCTACACCTTC. It specifies CASRQVMGSGYTF.

This clone was seen only once. This chain connects TRBV28 to TRBJ2-2, with D perhaps TRBD1 (5 bases). This CDR3 spans 15 amino acids. Germline V gives CDR1 MDHEN, CDR2 SYDVKM. V lost 7 bases and J lost 2, with 14 bases in between. The CDR3 DNA sequence: TGTGCCAGCAACCCCCCGACAGAAAACACCGGGGAGCTGTTTTTT. It is translated as CASNPPTENTGELFF. The variable domain in full, completed from reference TRBV28 and TRBJ2-2, reads DVKVTQSSRYLVKRTGEKVFLECVQDMDHENMFWYRQDPGLGLRLIYFSYDVKMKEKGDIPEGYSVSREKKERFSLILESASTNQTSMYLCASNPPTENTGELFFGEGSRLTVL.

The CDR3 DNA reads TGTGCCTGGAGTGTATACGGGGTGGGCGGGACAGGTCTATATTTT. It yields the protein CAWSVYGVGGTGLYF. This chain connects TRBV30 to TRBJ2-3; 8 positions match TRBD1. This CDR3 spans 15 amino acids. Germline CDR1 reads GTSNPN; CDR2 reads SVGIG (reference sequence). J was trimmed by 15 bases and V by 0 bases; bases with no gene match: 17.

This chain joins TRBV4-2 and TRBJ2-1; maybe TRBD1 (5 bases). Germline CDR1 LGHNA, CDR2 YNFKEQ. This CDR3 spans 14 amino acids. V lost 0 bases to trimming and J lost 9 bases, with 12 bases between them. This CDR3 reads CASSQEQGAREQFF. In nucleotides, the CDR3 is TGTGCCAGCAGCCAAGAACAAGGGGCTCGTGAGCAGTTCTTC.

The chain recombines TRBV25-1 with TRBJ1-2, with D perhaps matching TRBD1 (6 bases). The CDR3 is 14 residues long. Trimming cost V 3 bases and J 8 bases, with 16 bases left between them. CDR1 MGHDK and CDR2 SYGVNS come from the germline V gene. The CDR3 DNA reads TGTGCCAGCAGTGACCCGACAGGCCGGGACGGCTACACCTTC. The encoded protein is CASSDPTGRDGYTF.

The chain is built from TRBV6-5 and TRBJ1-2; D gene uncertain. This CDR3 has 14 residues. V dropped 3 bases and J dropped 4 bases, with 12 bases sitting between them. In germline, CDR1 is MNHEY, CDR2 SVGAGI. CDR3 in DNA: TGTGCCAGCAGTTATTTCTCAGGTCTCTATGGCTACACCTTC. Translating it yields CASSYFSGLYGYTF.